What follows is one T cell receptor beta chain and its context. This clonotype was observed a handful of times. The antigen this receptor binds is unknown. The input lacks base qualities; no much larger clone sits a single base away. The entry originates in a study of identical twins (dated by TCRdb to about 2016). Broadly, across the study: To test whether fetal clonotypes persist, the study used deep sequencing on TCR alpha and beta repertoires from monozygotic twins, unrelated adults of various ages, and cord blood. Replicate twin experiments were performed at different times using different library preparation protocols to rule out contamination.

The library was built by means of 5' RACE. The sequencing machine was an Illumina HiSeq 2000. Template switching added a universal primer binding site, and the final cDNA carried a unique molecular identifier that allowed TCR cDNA molecules to be counted accurately. Specific primers in the conserved constant-segment region were used to synthesize first-strand cDNA for the TCR alpha and beta chains. To control for contamination, every cDNA library was double barcoded, receiving both a SMART-Mk sample barcode and Illumina barcodes. Two successive PCR steps introduced TruSeq adapter sequences along with Illumina sample barcodes. TCR alpha and beta cDNA libraries were sequenced on the Illumina HiSeq platform with custom primers. Under the source paper's analysis protocol: MiGEC was used to process raw reads and extract unique molecular identifiers, and MiXCR was used to find CDR3 positions. For each individual, recombination models were inferred using an EM algorithm with the repgenHMM and IGoR tools. Shared clonotypes were analyzed with the tcR package in R, and sharing was normalized by the product of cloneset sizes. To study raw recombination free of thymic and clonal selection effects, out-of-frame nonproductive sequences were analyzed. The public reads were reprocessed in TCRdb via fastp at Q25 and MiXCR, keeping in-frame beta chains. Identical CDR3 proteins give one entry, which carries the most common genes and DNA. These V and J calls are TCRdb output, not the study's own analysis. Here the sample has about 690,000 distinct CDR3 sequences; roughly 6% occur a single time. Around 2% of the sample lies in the top ten.

Every donor in the study was a healthy Caucasian. The study also sequenced three unrelated non-twin adults: a male aged 18 to 30, a male aged 50 to 60 and a female aged 50 to 60. Using Miltenyi CD45RO+ enrichment and human naive T-cell isolation kits, memory (CD45RO+) and naive T cells were isolated from PBMC. General conclusions and limits of the study: Compared with coincidental sharing between unrelated individuals, an excess of low generation-probability sequences was observed among out-of-frame TCR alpha sequences shared between twins. Fewer insertions were carried by abundant cord blood beta clonotypes, a similar but weaker trend appeared in young adult naive repertoires, and no such trend appeared in memory repertoires. Out-of-frame TCR alpha sharing in monozygotic twins was systematically underestimated by recombination models, whereas sharing between unrelated individuals was in agreement with the recombination models. Invariant T cells such as MAIT and iNKT could partly confound zero-insertion analyses, though diverse VJ usage argued against this for most clonotypes. Excess twin sharing in beta out-of-frame sequences was weaker because fewer shared sequences lowered the signal-to-noise ratio. Because the same donors could not be followed over many years, conclusions were based on cross-sectional statistical analysis.

Sequencing was carried out using naive T cells sorted from blood. The cell subset or site tag for this specimen amounts to: cells isolated with a human naive T-cell isolation kit. The TCR sequence derives from a man younger than 35 in good health.

The CDR3 protein sequence reads: CASSSGRGDTGELFF. The nucleotide sequence reads as follows: TGTGCCAGCAGTTCCGGCAGGGGGGACACCGGGGAGCTGTTTTTT. The chain employs TRBV7-9 and TRBJ2-2, and the D gene may be TRBD1, 7 bases matching. V is pared back by 6 bases and J by 3 bases, with 14 bases lying between the germline termini. Based on the germline V gene (reference sequence), the CDR1 and CDR2 sequences are SEHNR and FQNEAQ. The CDR3, cysteine through phenylalanine, is 15 amino acids long. Only CDR3 DNA is held: 45 bases, read in frame from base 1.